This T cell receptor (beta chain) was sequenced during a study of CD8+ T cells in alopecia areata. Study information: Dosing spanned 6 to 18 months on tofacitinib, then 6 months off drug.

This CDR3 region has 14 residues. Trimming took 0 bases from V and 8 from J, leaving 12 bases between them. Germline V gene data show CDR1 as KGHSH and CDR2 as LQKENI. Extraction and reverse transcription of RNA yielded cDNA as the sequencing template. Repertoires were generated with immunoSEQ multiplex PCR, while TCRdb's copy carries only in-frame clones and drops some. This table holds some 150,000 clones, around 58% found once. This receptor was taken from a human donor with alopecia areata. Sequences were derived from CD4+ T cells sorted from blood, sampled at week 0. V gene TRBV18 combines with J gene TRBJ2-3; D gene unclear. The CDR3, as DNA: TGTGCCAGCTCACCACCAGACCGCTCCGGTACGCAGTATTTT. This gives the protein CASSPPDRSGTQYF.